The following is a T cell receptor (beta chain) sequence with its context. This sample was included in a study of patients and donors after allogeneic stem cell transplantation. TCRdb redid the calling of the RT-PCR reads with MiXCR, one entry per CDR3 protein. The repertoire holds some 21,000 distinct CDR3 sequences, less than 30% seen once, with roughly half in the top ten. The CDR3 runs to 15 residues. Losses at the gene ends were 5 bases for V and 5 bases for J; bases not matched to a gene: 7. Germline V lookup: CDR1 SGHVS, CDR2 FQNEAQ. The sequenced material came from blood, either unsorted or a sorted T cell fraction (not recorded which). This clonotype originated in a human donor who was either an allogeneic HSCT recipient or a stem cell or donor lymphocyte infusion donor (not recorded which). It is not recorded whose cells these are; they may come from a transplant donor. The chain has TRBV7-8 and TRBJ1-1; 11 bases match TRBD1. CDR3 nucleotide sequence: TGTGCCAGCAGCCCCTGGGACAGGGGGGAGACTGAAGCTTTCTTT. It specifies CASSPWDRGETEAFF.